This TCR beta chain was identified during a study of vaccination and CD4 T cells after COVID-19 (dated by TCRdb to 2022 to 2024). For the wider study: Every convalescent patient had a positive nasal swab PCR test for SARS-CoV-2, with mild disease in 9 or 10 patients and severe disease in one. The convalescent cohort comprised six males and four females, including two Hispanic individuals, seven Caucasians, two Asians and one multiracial person. Participants received two doses of either the Pfizer-BioNTech BNT162b2 vaccine (n=8) or the Moderna mRNA-1273 vaccine (n=2). Post-COVID blood samples from convalescent patients were collected a median of around 100 days after diagnosis, with a range of 35 to 161 days. Post-vaccine blood samples were taken a median of 72 days after the second vaccine dose, with a range of 14 to 241 days. For stimulating the cultures, overlapping spike peptide pools were used, derived from SARS-CoV-2 as well as from the common cold coronaviruses HCoV-NL63, HCoV-OC43 and HCoV-229E. In control cultures, a CEFX viral epitope pool was used as positive control, an HIV-1 Nef peptide pool was used as negative control, or no peptide was added. The spike-specific CD4+ TCR repertoire was compared before and after mRNA vaccination in 10 COVID-19 convalescent patients and a handful of infection-naive healthy vaccine recipients.

Interpreted using the paper, the treatment or condition label stands for: approximately nine-day PBMC culture with coronavirus spike peptide pools or control peptides (ViraFEST assay). To expand antigen-specific T cells with peptide pools and then pick out the expanded clonotypes through TCR sequencing, the study relied on the ViraFEST assay. The convalescent patients' positive SARS-CoV-2 PCR tests fell between March and December 2020, which was before the Alpha, Beta and Delta variants emerged in the United States. About 1.8 million PBMCs per well were cultured in IMDM with about 5% human AB serum and approximately 10 IU/ml IL-2, plus 10 ug/ml peptide pools. Half of the culture medium was replaced with fresh IL-2-containing medium on days 3 and 7. CD4+ T cells were isolated after about 10 days of culture through negative selection using the EasySep CD4+ T cell isolation kit. Ficoll-Paque Plus gradient centrifugation was used to isolate PBMCs from whole blood, and the isolated PBMCs were then either used fresh or cryopreserved at -140C. In general, triplicate wells were set up for every culture condition.

Receptor libraries were prepared by PCR. DNA from cultured CD4+ T cells underwent TCR sequencing with the Oncomine TCR Beta short-read assay at the Johns Hopkins FTIC core. Genomic DNA was extracted from the cultured CD4+ T cells with the QIAamp micro DNA kit. Oncomine TCR Beta libraries from cultured CD4+ T cells were pooled using unique dual indexes and sequenced on an Illumina iSeq 100. The published analysis was carried out like this. Non-productive sequences were removed, and CDR3s not starting with C, not ending with F or W, or shorter than 7 amino acids were discarded. Antigen-specific clonotypes were identified using the MANAFEST web application through comparison of peptide-stimulated wells with reference and other culture wells. An FDR below 0.05, an odds ratio above 5, and a productive frequency above 0.1% in at least two of three replicate wells were required for clones to be considered positive. Cross-reactive clonotypes were defined as significantly expanded in both SARS-CoV-2 spike wells and at least one common cold coronavirus spike condition. Using R version 3.6.1, CDR3 homology was evaluated through Levenshtein distances (stringdist) along with unrooted phylogenetic trees (ape). TCRdb reanalyzed the raw reads on its own, using fastp at Q25 for trimming and MiXCR for clone calling, and kept in-frame beta chains. One record per CDR3 amino acid sequence lists the most common genes and DNA. The V and J calls were not made by the authors but by TCRdb's processing. Recorded for this sample are some 18,000 distinct CDR3 sequences; roughly 58% of them occurred a single time. The ten biggest clones cover approximately 7% of the sample.

On this clonotype: Its antigen specificity is not known. No quality values exist for individual bases; no much larger clone is one base distant.

What the work shows at the level of the full study, not this receptor alone: The number of convalescent patients in the study was relatively small, and the study did not examine early timepoints following natural infection. Of the vaccine-specific clones in convalescent patients, 304 of 307, or nearly all, reacted only to SARS-CoV-2 spike and did not cross-react with common cold coronaviruses. Among the post-vaccine SARS-CoV-2-reactive clones in convalescent patients, a median around 90% showed up only after vaccination, which suggests vaccine-specific priming. Although the median number of SARS-CoV-2-reactive clonotypes went up from fewer than 25 after infection to around 40 after vaccination, the increase was not significant.

This clonotype was obtained from a human donor who had recovered from COVID-19. This sample comprised CD4+ T cells from blood, cultured in vitro, obtained before SARS-CoV-2 vaccination.

The DNA is TGTGCCAGCAGAACAGGGTACGAGCAGTACTTC. Its amino acids are CASRTGYEQYF. Here the chain combines TRBV6-1 and TRBJ2-7, with TRBD1 perhaps the D gene, on 6 matching bases. The germline V gene specifies MNHNS as CDR1 and SASEGT as CDR2. V sheds 6 bases and J sheds 4 bases, leaving 7 bases between their ends. From the cysteine through the phenylalanine, the CDR3 covers 11 amino acids. CDR3 DNA is the only sequence kept; it has 33 bases, read in frame from the first base.